The present T cell receptor beta chain was sequenced within a study of cytomegalovirus exposure and HLA in healthy donors (dated by TCRdb to 2017 to 2019). The study in broad terms: According to an earlier analysis of a few hundred of the donors, about 179 million T cells yielded 117 million unique TCR beta sequences and around 300 Gb of sequence data. About 320 gigabases of sequencing data and approximately 80 million unique TCR sequences were included in an early release covering roughly 600 HLA-typed donors. To decide whether each TCR beta V gene segment behaved as functional or pseudogenic, an earlier analysis of approximately 620 of the donors relied on high-throughput TCR beta sequencing. In addition to the first cohort of approximately 670 subjects, a separate validation cohort of 130 or so different subjects was used. The genetic ancestry cluster associated with self-reported Caucasian donors included 81% of the 398 genotyped donors. In the later analysis, no new phenotypic data were used to find candidate immune exposures; instead, reliance was placed on TCR beta sequences and their occurrence across donors. A handful of DR-DQ haplotypes were handled as single units for association and clustering because linkage in the cohort was strong. Class I and class II HLA loci were covered by the typing at four-digit resolution. The study was designed to test whether signatures of past pathogen exposure could be identified by cataloging public T cell receptors. To predict cytomegalovirus infection status, the study brought together high-throughput TCR immunosequencing, statistical association of individual TCRs with disease status, and machine learning. All discovery cohort repertoires had been generated using a single sequencing platform. Among roughly 400 genotyped donors of the cohort, an average of approximately 220,000 unique TCR beta nucleotide sequences was sequenced per donor, of which roughly 17% were non-productive. Donor age, sex, ethnicity and CMV serostatus were collected together with the repertoire data. A later genetic analysis used genome-wide SNP genotypes for about 60% of the roughly 670 donors, treating that subset as a discovery cohort. A later analysis re-analyzed previously published TCR beta repertoires from roughly 690 donors and added high-resolution HLA genotyping to study TCR occurrence patterns. The T cell repertoires of several hundred subjects were profiled by immunosequencing and related to cytomegalovirus serostatus. The number of typed donors differed by locus: roughly 620-630 for A, B, C, DRB1 and DQB1; approximately 520 for DQA1; approximately 610 for DPA1; and 400 to 480 for DPB1. Points the paper makes about the study in general: When HLA alleles, especially DR and DQ, strongly co-occurred, TCR associations were difficult to assign to individual alleles. A few of the identified cytomegalovirus-associated TCR beta chains were confirmed in vitro to be specific for cytomegalovirus antigens. A later analysis found that HLA-associated TCR beta chains were more clonally expanded and had lower generation probabilities than equally common non-associated chains. Across donors, most TCR sequences were observed very rarely, whereas some public TCRs were present in many individuals. The 87-base-pair reads could not distinguish some IMGT-functional V segments, including TRBV6-2 and TRBV6-3, so those segments were excluded. The cohort was sequenced for TCR beta chains only, and without alpha or paired-chain data the features that could be detected were limited. Linkage disequilibrium might explain the correlated functional status among segregating V segments, but an unknown experimental factor could not be ruled out. According to a later analysis, parvovirus B19, influenza, CMV and Epstein-Barr virus appeared linked to several top co-occurrence clusters. In an earlier analysis of some 500 of the donors, most TCR beta V segments appeared in productive rearrangements about 90% or about 30% of the time, broadly matching IMGT annotations. It was suggested by the authors that the approach could potentially be generalized to other disease states and immunological phenotypes. A later analysis found that TCR association rates varied across HLA loci, with DRB1 alleles showing the most associated TCRs and HLA-C alleles the fewest. V-gene and J-gene trimming of TCR beta chains was associated with a missense DCLRE1C variant in a later genetic analysis, and the association was replicated in an independent cohort. The study listed 150 to 200 TCR beta chains as associated with cytomegalovirus. Compared with the approximately 700-donor mean, donors in an Asian-associated ancestry cluster had fewer N-insertions in productive TCRs, according to a later genetic analysis. A cluster of highly shared sequence variants was judged likely to be a technical artifact of the sequencing pipeline. Because counts were too low, roughly 16 rarely observed V segments, including chromosome 9 orphons, were left out of the earlier analysis of some 600 of the donors. The classifier was reported to diagnose cytomegalovirus status with high specificity and sensitivity in both the original and validation cohorts. Because some donors lacked HLA typing at each locus, the association tests relied only on the typed subset. Immune exposure information for the cohort was limited to CMV serostatus. A later analysis associated about 17,000 TCR beta sequences with specific HLA alleles at a false discovery rate of 0.05. A further reported finding was that TCR beta sequences accurately predicted the HLA-A and HLA-B alleles for most subjects in the first cohort. According to a later analysis, most CMV-associated TCR beta chains appeared to be HLA-restricted, and the HLA associations seemed to be driven largely by CMV exposure. Presence/absence analyses assumed roughly uniform sequencing depth across donors, an assumption that may not hold.

V is reduced by 1 base and J by 1 base, leaving a spacing of 6 bases between them. CDR1 is given as SNHLY and CDR2 as FYNNEI, both from the germline V gene. The CDR3 spans 14 residues, from the cysteine through the phenylalanine. The only DNA kept is the CDR3, 42 bases in frame from the first base. Regarding this clone: The target of this receptor is not known. Per-base qualities were not stored, and no clone one base away is much larger.

The library was made by the immunoSEQ multiplex PCR assay. For the multiplex PCR, a mixture combining 60 forward primers for TCR Vbeta segments and 13 reverse primers for TCR Jbeta segments was used. The CDR3 region of rearranged TCR beta genes was amplified from genomic DNA with a multiplex PCR assay. The Illumina HiSeq System was used to sequence the amplified TCR beta libraries as 87-base-pair reads. The published analysis was carried out like this. A later analysis counted about 80 million unique TCR beta chains across the 690 or so repertoires, and some 11 million of these chains were shared by at least two donors. A nearest-neighbor algorithm error-corrected the raw reads and collapsed the reads into unique sequences, merging closely related sequences to remove PCR and sequencing errors. V, D and J gene segments were assigned by aligning CDR3 sequences to IMGT reference sequences. For a sequence to be retained, a match of at least six nucleotides to both a V gene segment and a J gene segment was required. Rearrangements were called productive when the CDR3 lacked stop codons and stayed in frame with V and J; all others were non-productive. Following IMGT convention, CDR3 was defined as the stretch from the second conserved V-encoded cysteine to the conserved J-encoded phenylalanine. In an earlier analysis of more than 550 of the donors, sequences lacking an unambiguous match to a single V gene segment were excluded. An earlier analysis of 450 to 650 of the donors called V segments functional above 56.7% productive rearrangements and segregating when the between-donor standard deviation exceeded 5%. A statistical classification framework was built to diagnose cytomegalovirus status from the catalog of TCR beta chain sequences. In a later analysis, TCR nucleotide sequences were compared against IMGT/GENE-DB human TR gene sequences so that V and J genes could be assigned. In a later analysis, CDR3 sequences and most-parsimonious VDJ recombination scenarios were assigned using the TCRdist pipeline. A later analysis defined each TCR beta chain by its CDR3 amino acid sequence plus V-gene family, and excluded reads lacking a unique V-gene family. To address suspected cross-contamination and a sequencing artifact, a later analysis removed approximately 590 highly shared, low-generation-probability nucleotide sequences. In a later analysis, a clonal expansion index was calculated for each public chain from normalized within-repertoire ranks of inferred template counts. A later analysis computed generation probabilities with a VDJ recombination model fitted to out-of-frame rearrangements, and checked the results against IGoR. A later analysis scored TCR-TCR, TCR-HLA and TCR-CMV co-occurrence with hypergeometric tests, applying a repertoire-size bias correction to TCR pairs. To estimate false discovery rates, a later analysis permuted the HLA or CMV assignments 20 times. A later analysis grouped co-occurring TCRs with DBSCAN, adding TCRdist sequence similarity when clustering within HLA-allele-positive subsets. Repertoires with fewer than 30,000 or more than 120,000 public chains were left out of co-occurrence clustering, as were a handful of repertoires with anomalous nucleotide sharing. Imported from immuneACCESS, the table was reduced by TCRdb to in-frame sequences with V and J called. These copies leave out some clones; in studies compared against another copy, an unresolved V gene accounts for under half, and the cause of the remainder is not known. V, J and clone size derive from that table, while D and trimming were established from the DNA sequence. This sample lists roughly 130,000 clones; 80% were detected once. Jointly, the top ten make up under 4.5% of the sample.

The cohort was made up of hundreds of healthy bone marrow donors. At the time of sampling, every cohort member was nominally healthy, though immune exposures that went unrecorded were likely present. The donor was CMV seronegative and was included in the group of hundreds of seronegative cohort members. Every donor gave a peripheral blood sample, and the peripheral blood mononuclear cells from that sample were used for TCR beta sequencing. Genomic DNA was extracted from the blood cell samples with the Qiagen DNeasy Blood Extraction Kit. The rearranged chain carries TRBV2 and TRBJ2-3; the D region possibly corresponds to TRBD2 (5 bases align). The sequenced sample was PBMCs. The TCR comes from a woman in her 40s in good health and CMV-seronegative. CDR3 protein: CASSEGRGTDTQYF. In nucleotide form, the sequence is TGTGCCAGCAGTGAAGGGCGGGGCACAGATACGCAGTATTTT. The full variable domain, completed from the reference TRBV2 and TRBJ2-3 proteins outside the CDR3, reads EPEVTQTPSHQVTQMGQEVILRCVPISNHLYFYWYRQILGQKVEFLVSFYNNEISEKSEIFDDQFSVERPDGSNFTLKIRSTKLEDSAMYFCASSEGRGTDTQYFGPGTRLTVL.